This T cell receptor beta chain was sequenced in a study of PD-1 and CTLA-4 blockade in melanoma. This table comes from immunoSEQ multiplex PCR, and its TCRdb copy is limited to in-frame clones, with some not included. Among 9,000 to 13,000 clones listed, 75% to 85% were seen once. V was clipped by 5 bases and J by 0 bases, with 12 bases between them. The CDR3 spans 15 residues. The germline CDR1 and CDR2 sequences are MNHEY and SVGAGI. The chain links TRBV6-5 to TRBJ2-3; TRBD2 is a possible D gene (6 bases). Source: CD8+ T cells from peripheral blood, taken from a patient given anti-PD-1 treatment. The TCR sequence derives from a human donor with melanoma. As DNA, the CDR3 is TGTGCCAGCAGTCCTCGGGGGACTAGCACAGATACGCAGTATTTT. Encoded protein: CASSPRGTSTDTQYF.